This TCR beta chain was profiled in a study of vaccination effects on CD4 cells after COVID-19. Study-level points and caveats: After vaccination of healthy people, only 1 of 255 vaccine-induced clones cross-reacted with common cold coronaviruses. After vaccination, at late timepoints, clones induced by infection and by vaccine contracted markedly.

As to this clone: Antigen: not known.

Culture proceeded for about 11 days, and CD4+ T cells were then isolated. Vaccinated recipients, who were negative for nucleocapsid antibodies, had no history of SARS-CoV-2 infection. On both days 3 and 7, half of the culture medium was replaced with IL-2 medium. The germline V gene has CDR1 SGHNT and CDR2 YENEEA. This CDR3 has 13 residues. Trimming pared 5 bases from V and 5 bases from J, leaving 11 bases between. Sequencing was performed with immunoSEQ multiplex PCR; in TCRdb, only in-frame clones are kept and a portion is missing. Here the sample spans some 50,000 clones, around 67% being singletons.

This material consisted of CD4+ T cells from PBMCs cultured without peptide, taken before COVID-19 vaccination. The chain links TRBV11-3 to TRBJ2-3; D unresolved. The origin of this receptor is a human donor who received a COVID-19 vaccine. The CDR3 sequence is CASSGRVGDTQYF. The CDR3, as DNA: TGTGCCAGCAGCGGTAGAGTGGGAGATACGCAGTATTTT.